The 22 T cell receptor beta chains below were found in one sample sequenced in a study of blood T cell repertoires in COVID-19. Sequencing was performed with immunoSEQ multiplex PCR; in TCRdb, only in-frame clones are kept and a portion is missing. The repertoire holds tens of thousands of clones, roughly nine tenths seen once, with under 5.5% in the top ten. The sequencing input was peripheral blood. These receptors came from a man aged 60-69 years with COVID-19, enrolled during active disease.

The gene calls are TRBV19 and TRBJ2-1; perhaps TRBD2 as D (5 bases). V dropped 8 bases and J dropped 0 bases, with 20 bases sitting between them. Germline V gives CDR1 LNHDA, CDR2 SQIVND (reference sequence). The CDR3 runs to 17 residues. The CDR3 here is CASLSTAVPSSYNEQFF. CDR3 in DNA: TGTGCCAGTCTATCTACAGCGGTTCCTAGCTCCTACAATGAGCAGTTCTTC.

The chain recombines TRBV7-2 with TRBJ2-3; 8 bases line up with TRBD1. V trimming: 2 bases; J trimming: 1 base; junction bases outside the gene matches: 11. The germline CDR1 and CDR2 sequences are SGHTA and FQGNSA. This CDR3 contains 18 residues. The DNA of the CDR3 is TGTGCCAGCAGCTTAACTTGGCCAGGACAGGGCGGCACAGATACGCAGTATTTT. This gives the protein CASSLTWPGQGGTDTQYF. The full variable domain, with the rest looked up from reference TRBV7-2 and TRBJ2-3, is GAGVSQSPSNKVTEKGKDVELRCDPISGHTALYWYRQSLGQGLEFLIYFQGNSAPDKSGLPSDRFSAERTGGSVSTLTIQRTQQEDSAVYLCASSLTWPGQGGTDTQYFGPGTRLTVL.

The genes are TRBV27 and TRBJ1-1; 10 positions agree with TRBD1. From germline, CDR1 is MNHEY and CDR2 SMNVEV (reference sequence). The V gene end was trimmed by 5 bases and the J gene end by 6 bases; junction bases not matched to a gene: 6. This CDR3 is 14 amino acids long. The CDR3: CASSLRDRGAEAFF. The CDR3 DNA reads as TGTGCCAGCAGTCTCCGGGACAGGGGCGCTGAAGCTTTCTTT.

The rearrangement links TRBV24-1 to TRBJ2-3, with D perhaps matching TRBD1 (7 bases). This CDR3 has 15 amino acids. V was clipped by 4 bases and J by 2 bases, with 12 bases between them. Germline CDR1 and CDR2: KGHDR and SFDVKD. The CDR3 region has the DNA TGTGCCACCAGTGACGACAGGGAGGTCACAGATACGCAGTATTTT. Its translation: CATSDDREVTDTQYF.

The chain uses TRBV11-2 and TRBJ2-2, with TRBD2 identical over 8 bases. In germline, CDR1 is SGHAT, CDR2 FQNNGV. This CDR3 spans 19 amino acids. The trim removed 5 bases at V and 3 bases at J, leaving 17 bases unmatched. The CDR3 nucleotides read TGTGCCAGCAGCCCAAAATACCTTCTAGCGGGCCTCGACACCGGGGAGCTGTTTTTT. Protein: CASSPKYLLAGLDTGELFF.

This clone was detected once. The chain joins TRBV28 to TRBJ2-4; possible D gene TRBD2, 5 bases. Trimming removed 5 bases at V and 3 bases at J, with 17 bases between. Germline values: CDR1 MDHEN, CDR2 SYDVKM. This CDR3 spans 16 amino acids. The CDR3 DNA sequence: TGTGCCAGCAGTCCCTACGGGGTCAAGGACAAAAACATTCAGTACTTC. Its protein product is CASSPYGVKDKNIQYF.

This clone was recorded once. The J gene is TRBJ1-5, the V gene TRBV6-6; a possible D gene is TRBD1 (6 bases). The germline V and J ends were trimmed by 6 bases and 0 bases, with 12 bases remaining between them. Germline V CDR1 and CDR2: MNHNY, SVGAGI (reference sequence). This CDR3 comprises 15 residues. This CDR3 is CASRDRQDSNQPQHF. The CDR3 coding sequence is TGTGCCAGCAGGGACCGACAGGATAGCAATCAGCCCCAGCATTTT.

The CDR3 region is CASSSTGRDEQYF. The DNA of the CDR3 is TGTGCCAGCAGCTCGACAGGGCGCGACGAGCAGTACTTC. V and J are TRBV11-3 and TRBJ2-7; 7 nucleotides align to TRBD1. V lost 4 bases, J lost 5 bases, and 5 bases stayed unmatched. Germline-derived CDR1 and CDR2 are SGHNT and YENEEA. There are 13 residues in the CDR3.

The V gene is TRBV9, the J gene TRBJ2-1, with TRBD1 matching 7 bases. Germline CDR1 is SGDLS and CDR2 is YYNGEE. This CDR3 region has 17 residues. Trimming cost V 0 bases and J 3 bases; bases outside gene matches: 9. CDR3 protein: CASSVGGLGGLYNEQFF. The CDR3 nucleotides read TGTGCCAGCAGCGTAGGGGGGCTAGGGGGCCTCTACAATGAGCAGTTCTTC.

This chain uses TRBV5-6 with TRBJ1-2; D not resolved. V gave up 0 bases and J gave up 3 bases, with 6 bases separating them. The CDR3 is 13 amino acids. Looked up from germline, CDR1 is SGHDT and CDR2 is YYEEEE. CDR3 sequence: CASSLGAHYGYTF. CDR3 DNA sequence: TGTGCCAGCAGCTTGGGCGCCCACTATGGCTACACCTTC.

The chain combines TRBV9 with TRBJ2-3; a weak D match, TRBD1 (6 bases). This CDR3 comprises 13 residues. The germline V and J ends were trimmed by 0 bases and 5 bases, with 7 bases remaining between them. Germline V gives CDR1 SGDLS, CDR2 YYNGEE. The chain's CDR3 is CASSVDREDTQYF. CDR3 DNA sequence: TGTGCCAGCAGCGTAGACAGGGAAGATACGCAGTATTTT.

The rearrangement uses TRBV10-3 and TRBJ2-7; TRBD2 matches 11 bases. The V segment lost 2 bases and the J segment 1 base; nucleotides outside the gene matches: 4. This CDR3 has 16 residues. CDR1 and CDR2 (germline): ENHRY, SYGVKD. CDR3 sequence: CAISEPSGRRSYEQYF. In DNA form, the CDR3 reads TGTGCCATCAGTGAGCCTAGCGGGAGGCGGTCCTACGAGCAGTACTTC.

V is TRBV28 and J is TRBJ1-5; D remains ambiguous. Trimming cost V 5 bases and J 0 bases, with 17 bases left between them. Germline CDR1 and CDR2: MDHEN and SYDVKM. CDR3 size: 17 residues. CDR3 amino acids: CASSLFPSTYSNQPQHF. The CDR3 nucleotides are TGTGCCAGCAGTCTTTTCCCGTCTACTTATAGCAATCAGCCCCAGCATTTT.

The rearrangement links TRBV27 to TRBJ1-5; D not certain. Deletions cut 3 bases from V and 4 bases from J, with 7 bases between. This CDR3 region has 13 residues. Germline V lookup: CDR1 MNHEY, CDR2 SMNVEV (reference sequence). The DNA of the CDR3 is TGTGCCAGCAGTTTGAGAGAGAATCAGCCCCAGCATTTT. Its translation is CASSLRENQPQHF.

The DNA of the CDR3 is TGTGCCAGCACTTCGACAGAGCAAGAGACCCAGTACTTC. This gives the protein CASTSTEQETQYF. This rearrangement joins TRBV6-5 to TRBJ2-5, with a weak D call TRBD1 (5 bases). Looked up from germline, CDR1 is MNHEY and CDR2 is SVGAGI. This CDR3 comprises 13 residues. V lost 7 bases and J lost 2, with 11 bases in between.

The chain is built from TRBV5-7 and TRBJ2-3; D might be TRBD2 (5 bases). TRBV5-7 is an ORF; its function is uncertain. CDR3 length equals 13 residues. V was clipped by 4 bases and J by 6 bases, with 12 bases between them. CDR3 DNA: TGTGCCAGCAGCCGAGGGAGAGGGGATACGCAGTATTTT. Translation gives CASSRGRGDTQYF.

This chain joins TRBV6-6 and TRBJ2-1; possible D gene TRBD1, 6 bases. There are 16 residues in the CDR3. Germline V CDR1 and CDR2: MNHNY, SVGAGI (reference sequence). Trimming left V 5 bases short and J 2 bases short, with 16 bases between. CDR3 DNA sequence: TGTGCCAGCAGTACCCGTGACAGGCTACCCTACAATGAGCAGTTCTTC. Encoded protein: CASSTRDRLPYNEQFF.

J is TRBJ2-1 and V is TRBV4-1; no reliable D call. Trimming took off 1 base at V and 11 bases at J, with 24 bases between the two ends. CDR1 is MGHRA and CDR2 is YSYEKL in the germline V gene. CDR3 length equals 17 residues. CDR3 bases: TGCGCCAGCAGCCAAGTGGAGACGGTAGGTGAGGCCGGAAAGCAGTTCTTC. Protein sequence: CASSQVETVGEAGKQFF.

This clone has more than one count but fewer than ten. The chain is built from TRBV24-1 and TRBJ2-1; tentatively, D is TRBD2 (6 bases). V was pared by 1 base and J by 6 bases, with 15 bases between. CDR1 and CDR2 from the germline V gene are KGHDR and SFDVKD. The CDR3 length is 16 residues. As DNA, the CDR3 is TGTGCCACCAGTGATTTTCGTGATTCCGGGGGCAATGAGCAGTTCTTC. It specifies CATSDFRDSGGNEQFF.

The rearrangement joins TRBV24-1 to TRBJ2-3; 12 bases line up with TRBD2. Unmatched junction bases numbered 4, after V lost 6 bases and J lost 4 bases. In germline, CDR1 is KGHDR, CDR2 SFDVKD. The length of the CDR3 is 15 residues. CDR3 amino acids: CATSPLAGGPDTQYF. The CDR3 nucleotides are TGTGCCACCAGTCCACTAGCGGGAGGACCAGATACGCAGTATTTT.

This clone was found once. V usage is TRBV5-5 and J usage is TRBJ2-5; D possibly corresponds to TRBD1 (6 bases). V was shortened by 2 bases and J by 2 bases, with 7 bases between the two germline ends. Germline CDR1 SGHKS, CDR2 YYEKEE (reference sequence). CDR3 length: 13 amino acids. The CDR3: CASSFGQQETQYF. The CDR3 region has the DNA TGTGCCAGCAGCTTCGGACAGCAAGAGACCCAGTACTTC. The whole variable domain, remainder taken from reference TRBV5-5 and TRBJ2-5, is DAGVTQSPTHLIKTRGQQVTLRCSPISGHKSVSWYQQVLGQGPQFIFQYYEKEERGRGNFPDRFSARQFPNYSSELNVNALLLGDSALYLCASSFGQQETQYFGPGTRLLVL.

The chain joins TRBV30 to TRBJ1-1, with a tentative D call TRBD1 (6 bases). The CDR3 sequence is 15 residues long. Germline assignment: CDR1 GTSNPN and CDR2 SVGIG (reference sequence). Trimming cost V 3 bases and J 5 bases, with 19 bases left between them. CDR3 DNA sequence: TGTGCCTGGAGCGACGAGGGGGAAGGTGGAACTGAAGCTTTCTTT. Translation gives CAWSDEGEGGTEAFF.